This is a list of T cell receptor beta chains from one sample in a study of cytotoxic CD8 clonotypes in ibrutinib-treated CLL. Some clones are missing from TCRdb's copy, which holds only in-frame ones; the method was immunoSEQ multiplex PCR. Among about 9,400 clones listed, around 60% were seen once. Sequenced here: PBMCs, sampled before ibrutinib treatment. These receptors were collected from a human donor with chronic lymphocytic leukemia. Both conserved end residues are part of each CDR3. A D gene is named only where the DNA matches it firmly. Not all rows give a size; the values are once, few, many and, for expanded clones, a class.

>TRBJ1-2|TRBV2|.|.
TGTGCCAGCACCAAACTGCTACAGGGTACCGCTGGCTACACCTTC
CASTKLLQGTAGYTF
>TRBJ2-7|TRBV28|.|TRBD1
TGTGGGTGCGGGACCAATTGGGCAGGGGGCTCTTACGAGCAGTACTTC
CGCGTNWAGGSYEQYF
>TRBJ2-7|TRBV27|few|.
TGTGCCAGCGGTCGGGGCCACGAGCAGTACTTC
CASGRGHEQYF
>TRBJ2-1|TRBV14|few|.
TGTGCCAGCAGCCAGTTTGCGAGGTCGTACAATGAGCAGTTCTTC
CASSQFARSYNEQFF
>TRBJ2-7|TRBV29-1|.|.
TGCAGCGGTGGGGGACCGACAGGAGGAGGTGGTGGGCAGTACTTC
CSGGGPTGGGGGQYF
>TRBJ2-3|TRBV27|.|TRBD2
TGTGCCAGCAGTCGCGGGACTAGCGGGACAGATACGCAGTATTTT
CASSRGTSGTDTQYF
>TRBJ1-5|TRBV19|few|.
TGTGCCAGTAGAGGGACTGTTAGCAATCAGCCCCAGCATTTT
CASRGTVSNQPQHF
>TRBJ2-3|TRBV6-5|few|.
TGTGCCAGCAGTTACGAACTAAGCACAGATACGCAGTATTTT
CASSYELSTDTQYF
>TRBJ2-1|TRBV14|.|TRBD1
TGTGCCAGCAGCCCGGGACAGGGGGCGCGCAATGAGCAGTTCTTC
CASSPGQGARNEQFF
>TRBJ1-2|TRBV6-5|.|.
TGTGCCAGCAGTTTAGGCAGTGCCCCGTCTGGCTACACCTTC
CASSLGSAPSGYTF